This TCR beta chain was identified in a study of blood T cell repertoires in COVID-19 (TCRdb year 2020). Regarding the research as a whole: Samples covering the acute and convalescent phases of COVID-19 were provided by collaborators in the United States, Italy and Spain. The prospective study material was composed of cDNA or gDNA derived from T cells, B-cell-depleted T cells, or PBMCs. Subjects who had been exposed to COVID-19, were actively infected with it, or had recovered from it provided the deeply sampled blood TCRbeta repertoires that made up the dataset. A freely available public database, intended as a resource for researchers studying the immune response to SARS-CoV-2, is where the repertoires were released. Samples were obtained from the ongoing ImmuneRACE study (first 160 participants) and from 1,254 subjects provided by 6 global collaborators. Sample metadata almost always included a de-identified subject ID, COVID-19 status, age in years and sex. Where available, HLA class I and class II types were obtained from metadata supplied by the sample provider rather than from assay-based typing. General study outcomes and caveats: The quantity of clinical and demographic metadata differed by source and by participant and was supplied without curation.

As to this clone: Its recognized antigen is unknown. The sample holds no much larger clone one base away, and base qualities are not on file.

The immunoSEQ Assay, a bias-controlled multiplex PCR, was used to amplify TCRbeta CDR3 regions from genomic DNA. The source study handled its data this way. The number of nucleated cells in each sample was estimated by amplification of reference gene primers within the assay. Sequence reads were collapsed and filtered to measure the absolute abundance of every unique TCRbeta CDR3 rearrangement. For each sample, productive Simpson clonality was calculated as the square root of Simpson's diversity index over productive rearrangements. Held by TCRdb, this immuneACCESS table contains in-frame sequences only and omits some clones. Under half of the omission traces to an unresolved V gene where checked; the cause of the rest is unknown. The V and J calls and clone size were taken over from that table, and D and trimming were inferred from the DNA. Here the sample has under 200,000 clones; approximately 88% occur a single time. The ten largest account for 6.5% to 9% of the sample.

V loses 6 bases of germline sequence and J loses 4 bases, and the interval between the two ends is 15 bases. For CDR1 and CDR2, the germline V gene (reference sequence) lists SEHNR and FQNEAQ. Spanning cysteine to phenylalanine, the CDR3 consists of 14 amino acids. Solely the CDR3 DNA is kept, with 42 bases framed from the first base. Participants in the prospective study were aged about 18 to 95 years, lived in some 24 United States geographic areas, and enrolled through a virtual design. In the prospective study, participants were assigned to cohorts based on the clinical history participants reported in a screening survey and a study questionnaire. ImmuneRACE Cohort 3 recovered participants were defined by two consecutive negative NP/OP PCR tests, healthcare professional clearance, or symptom resolution. In the prospective study, mobile phlebotomists collected whole blood, serum and a nasopharyngeal or oropharyngeal swab from each participant. Additional blood draws and questionnaires over an approximately 2-month period could optionally be provided by prospective study participants. Before DNA extraction, blood samples from the prospective study were shipped at room temperature or frozen.

This sequence was found in a woman under 30 who had recovered from COVID-19. The chain links TRBV7-9 with TRBJ1-1, with TRBD1 tentatively as D gene (5 bases match). The sequenced material came from PBMCs or T cells enriched from blood (not recorded which). The DNA sequence is as follows: TGTGCCAGCAGGGGCGGGGGTCAGACCACTGAAGCTTTCTTT. This gives the protein CASRGGGQTTEAFF.